This T cell receptor beta chain came from a study of blood T cell repertoires in COVID-19. Overall study context: The United States, Italy and Spain provided the acute and convalescent COVID-19 samples. Sample material is recorded as cDNA or gDNA derived from T cells, B-cell-depleted T cells, or PBMCs.

The CDR3 totals 15 residues. V lost 6 bases and J 0 bases, leaving 12 bases between the germline ends. CDR1 is KGHSH and CDR2 is LQKENI in the germline V gene. A single count supports this clone. As handled by the study authors: By means of reference gene primer amplification, nucleated cell counts were estimated. This table comes from immunoSEQ multiplex PCR, and its TCRdb copy is limited to in-frame clones, with some not included. The V and J calls and clone size were taken over from that table, and D and trimming were inferred from the DNA. The sample carries around 47,000 clones, approximately 87% recorded once. Seattle patients were enrolled during active infection and followed longitudinally.

The V gene is TRBV18, the J gene TRBJ1-3; D ambiguous. The sample comprised peripheral blood. The sequence derives from a man in his forties or fifties with COVID-19, enrolled during active disease. DNA for the CDR3: TGTGCCAGCTCCCCGGGAACAGTCTCTGGAAACACCATATATTTT. It translates to CASSPGTVSGNTIYF. Looking up the rest from reference TRBV18 and TRBJ1-3 gives the full variable domain: NAGVMQNPRHLVRRRGQEARLRCSPMKGHSHVYWYRQLPEEGLKFMVYLQKENIIDESGMPKERFSAEFPKEGPSILRIQQVVRGDSAAYFCASSPGTVSGNTIYFGEGSWLTVV.